This is a list of T cell receptor beta chains from one sample in a study of long-term antiretroviral therapy in people with HIV. Here immunoSEQ multiplex PCR was the method, and the copy in TCRdb shows in-frame clones only, minus some. The sample has approximately 34,000 clones, about four fifths seen once. The sequenced sample was unsorted PBMCs, obtained 1 year after starting antiretroviral therapy. Receptor source: a man aged 18-30 years with HIV. Both conserved end residues are part of each CDR3. D genes are given only for firm matches.

TRBD1	TRBV6-1	TRBJ1-5	CASRTGQGVQQPQHF
.	TRBV11-3	TRBJ2-2	CASSYTGWGAGELFF
TRBD1	TRBV7-6	TRBJ2-7	CASSGNPRTGGYEQYF
TRBD1	TRBV27	TRBJ2-7	CASRGDSPPYEQYF
.	TRBV5-4	TRBJ1-6	CASSHPLSREISPLHF
TRBD1	TRBV6-5	TRBJ1-1	CASSTPGQGNTEAFF
TRBD2	TRBV28	TRBJ2-5	CASRLSGEETQYF
.	TRBV28	TRBJ1-1	CASRPLQILNTEAFF
.	TRBV7-9	TRBJ2-2	CASSFPTGELFF
.	TRBV6-1	TRBJ1-4	CASTMPGTGDEKLFF
TRBD1	TRBV4-1	TRBJ1-2	CASSQVLGGANYGYTF
.	TRBV6-1	TRBJ1-1	CASSWYLNTEAFF
.	TRBV9	TRBJ2-3	CASSVQGSRKVDTQYF
.	TRBV9	TRBJ2-7	CASSADSYEQYF
.	TRBV18	TRBJ2-7	CASSPPSGRPEQYF
.	TRBV5-4	TRBJ1-2	CASSLVVGGGYTF
.	TRBV9	TRBJ1-2	CASSGGGGLGF
.	TRBV7-2	TRBJ1-5	CASSLDGGEGNQPQHF
TRBD1	TRBV7-8	TRBJ2-7	CASRPGGADEQYF
.	TRBV7-9	TRBJ1-1	CASSLAHGLTEAFF
.	TRBV28	TRBJ1-5	CASSKDRHQPQHF
.	TRBV4-1	TRBJ1-1	CASSQVGPENTEAFF
TRBD1	TRBV5-1	TRBJ2-5	CASSLDRGLGETQYF
TRBD1	TRBV7-9	TRBJ2-7	CASSHDRDGNYEQYF